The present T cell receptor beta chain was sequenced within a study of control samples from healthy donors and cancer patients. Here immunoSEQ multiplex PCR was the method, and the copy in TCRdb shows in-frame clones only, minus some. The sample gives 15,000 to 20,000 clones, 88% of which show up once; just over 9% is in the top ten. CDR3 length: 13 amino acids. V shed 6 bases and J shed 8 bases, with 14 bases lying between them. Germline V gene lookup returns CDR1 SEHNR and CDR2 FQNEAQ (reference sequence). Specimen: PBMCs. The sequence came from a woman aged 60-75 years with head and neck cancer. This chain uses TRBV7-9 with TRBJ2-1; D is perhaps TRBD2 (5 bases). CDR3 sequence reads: CASSPTRGDEQFF. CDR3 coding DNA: TGTGCCAGCAGTCCGACCCGGGGAGATGAGCAGTTCTTC. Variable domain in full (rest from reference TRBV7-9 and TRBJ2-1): DTGVSQNPRHKITKRGQNVTFRCDPISEHNRLYWYRQTLGQGPEFLTYFQNEAQLEKSRLLSDRFSAERPKGSFSTLEIQRTEQGDSAMYLCASSPTRGDEQFFGPGTRLTVL.